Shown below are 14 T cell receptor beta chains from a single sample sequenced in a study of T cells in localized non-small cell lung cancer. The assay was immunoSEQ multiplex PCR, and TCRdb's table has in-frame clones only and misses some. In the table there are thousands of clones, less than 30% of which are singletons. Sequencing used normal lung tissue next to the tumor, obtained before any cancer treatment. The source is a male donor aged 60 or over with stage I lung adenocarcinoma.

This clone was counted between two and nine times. The CDR3 sequence is CASSLGKQGGLDEQFF. As DNA, the CDR3 is TGCGCCAGCAGCTTGGGGAAACAGGGTGGACTCGATGAGCAGTTCTTC. This chain uses TRBV5-1 with TRBJ2-1; D perhaps matches TRBD1 (6 bases). Germline assignment: CDR1 SGHRS and CDR2 YFSETQ. The CDR3 extends over 16 amino acids. The ends were cut back, 0 bases at V and 8 bases at J, with 18 bases in the middle.

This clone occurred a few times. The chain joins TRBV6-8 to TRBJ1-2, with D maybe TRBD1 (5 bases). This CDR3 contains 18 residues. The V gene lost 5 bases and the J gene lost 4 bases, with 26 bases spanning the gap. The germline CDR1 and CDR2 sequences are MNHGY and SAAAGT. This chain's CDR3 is CASSETLAGSAAFYGYTF. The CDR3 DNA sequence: TGTGCCAGCAGTGAGACTTTAGCAGGGAGCGCTGCTTTCTATGGCTACACCTTC.

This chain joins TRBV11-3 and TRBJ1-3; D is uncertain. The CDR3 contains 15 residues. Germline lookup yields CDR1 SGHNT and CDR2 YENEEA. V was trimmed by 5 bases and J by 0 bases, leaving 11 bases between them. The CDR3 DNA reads TGTGCCAGCAGCACCTCGAGGGCCTCTGGAAACACCATATATTTT. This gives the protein CASSTSRASGNTIYF.

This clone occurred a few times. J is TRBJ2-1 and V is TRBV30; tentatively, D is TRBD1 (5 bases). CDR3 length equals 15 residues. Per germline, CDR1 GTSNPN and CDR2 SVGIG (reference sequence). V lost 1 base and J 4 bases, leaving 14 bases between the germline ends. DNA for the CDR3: TGTGCCTGGAGTGAGATGGCAGGGTTGTACAATGAGCAGTTCTTC. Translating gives CAWSEMAGLYNEQFF.

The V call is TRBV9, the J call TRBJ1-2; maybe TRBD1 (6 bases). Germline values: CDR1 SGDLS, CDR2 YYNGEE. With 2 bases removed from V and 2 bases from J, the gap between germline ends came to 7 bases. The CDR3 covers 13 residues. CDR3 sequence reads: CASSVTGNYGYTF. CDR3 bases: TGTGCCAGCAGCGTGACAGGAAACTATGGCTACACCTTC.

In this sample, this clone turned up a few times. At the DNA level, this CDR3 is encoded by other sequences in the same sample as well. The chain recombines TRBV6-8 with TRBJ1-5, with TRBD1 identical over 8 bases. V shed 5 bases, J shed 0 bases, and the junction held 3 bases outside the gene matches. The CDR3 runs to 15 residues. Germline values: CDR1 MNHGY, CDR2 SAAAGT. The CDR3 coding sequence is TGTGCCAGCAGTGGACAGGGATTTAGCAATCAGCCCCAGCATTTT. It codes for CASSGQGFSNQPQHF.

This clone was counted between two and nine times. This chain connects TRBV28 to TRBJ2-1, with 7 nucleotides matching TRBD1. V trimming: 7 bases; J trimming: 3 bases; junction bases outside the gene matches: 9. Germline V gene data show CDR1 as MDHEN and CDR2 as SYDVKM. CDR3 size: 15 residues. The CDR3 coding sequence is TGTGCCAGCACCCTCGACAGGGTGAACTACAATGAGCAGTTCTTC. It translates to CASTLDRVNYNEQFF.

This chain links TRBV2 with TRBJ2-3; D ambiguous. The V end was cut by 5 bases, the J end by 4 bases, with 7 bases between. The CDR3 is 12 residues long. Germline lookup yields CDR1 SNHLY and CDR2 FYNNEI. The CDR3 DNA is TGTGCCAGCAGTCTCCCACCAGATACGCAGTATTTT. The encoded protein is CASSLPPDTQYF.

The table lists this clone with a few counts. The CDR3 region is CASSLDVSGGHEQFF. The CDR3 DNA reads as TGTGCCAGCAGCTTGGATGTGTCGGGTGGGCATGAGCAGTTCTTC. This chain joins TRBV11-3 and TRBJ2-1; D remains unclear. The CDR3 loop spans 15 amino acids. Germline CDR1 and CDR2: SGHNT and YENEEA. The ends were cut back, 3 bases at V and 8 bases at J, with 17 bases in the middle.

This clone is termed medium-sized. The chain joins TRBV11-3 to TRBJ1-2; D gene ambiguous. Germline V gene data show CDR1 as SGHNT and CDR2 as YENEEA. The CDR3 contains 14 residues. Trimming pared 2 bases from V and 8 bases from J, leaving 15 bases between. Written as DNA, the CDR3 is TGTGCCAGCAGCTTAACTGGGAAGGGAGTCGGCTACACCTTC. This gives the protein CASSLTGKGVGYTF.

The CDR3 DNA is TGTGCCACCAGCAGAGTCGGGGGGGCGCCAAATGGCTACACCTTC. Its translation is CATSRVGGAPNGYTF. V usage is TRBV15 and J usage is TRBJ1-2, with D perhaps matching TRBD1 (6 bases). The CDR3 runs to 15 residues. Germline loops: CDR1 LNHNV, CDR2 YYDKDF (reference sequence). V shed 1 base and J shed 6 bases, with 15 bases lying between them.

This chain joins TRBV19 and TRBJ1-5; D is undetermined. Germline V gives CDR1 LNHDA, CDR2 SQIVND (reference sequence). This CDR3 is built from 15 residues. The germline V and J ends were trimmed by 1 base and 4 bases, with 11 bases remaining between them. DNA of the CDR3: TGTGCCAGTAGTATAGGGCGGGGTCCTAATCAGCCCCAGCATTTT. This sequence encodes CASSIGRGPNQPQHF.

The CDR3, as DNA: TGTGCCAGCTCACCTTGGACAGGAGACACAGATACGCAGTATTTT. Protein: CASSPWTGDTDTQYF. The rearrangement uses TRBV18 and TRBJ2-3; TRBD1 agrees at 7 bases. This CDR3 has 15 amino acids. The V gene's germline CDR1 is KGHSH and CDR2 LQKENI. The V gene end was trimmed by 3 bases and the J gene end by 2 bases; junction bases not matched to a gene: 5. The full variable domain, rest sourced from reference TRBV18 and TRBJ2-3, is NAGVMQNPRHLVRRRGQEARLRCSPMKGHSHVYWYRQLPEEGLKFMVYLQKENIIDESGMPKERFSAEFPKEGPSILRIQQVVRGDSAAYFCASSPWTGDTDTQYFGPGTRLTVL.

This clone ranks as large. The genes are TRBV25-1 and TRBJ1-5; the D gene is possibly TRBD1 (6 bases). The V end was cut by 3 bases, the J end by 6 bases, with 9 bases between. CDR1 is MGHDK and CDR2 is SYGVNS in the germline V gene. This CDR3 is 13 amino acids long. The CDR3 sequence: CASSDGGLQPQHF. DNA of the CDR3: TGTGCCAGCAGTGATGGGGGGCTTCAGCCCCAGCATTTT.